This TCR beta chain stems from a study of blood T cell repertoires in COVID-19. The assay was immunoSEQ multiplex PCR, and TCRdb's table has in-frame clones only and misses some. The sample lists roughly 220,000 clones; around 86% were seen once. This clone was observed once. After removal of 5 bases from V and 0 bases from J, the junction contained 12 bases not matched to a gene. The CDR3 has 18 amino acids. From germline, CDR1 is KGHDR and CDR2 SFDVKD. This clonotype was obtained from a man older than 75 with acute or convalescent COVID-19. The chain has TRBV24-1 and TRBJ2-1; 7 bases are a match to TRBD2. Sequenced sample: peripheral blood. CDR3 in amino acids: CATSGAGAHPSSYNEQFF. The CDR3 DNA reads TGTGCCACCAGTGGGGCGGGAGCTCACCCCAGCTCCTACAATGAGCAGTTCTTC.